The entry that follows covers one T cell receptor (beta chain) sequence. Its antigen is undetermined. The CDR3 sequence is 16 residues long. The J segment lost 5 bases and the V segment lost 7 bases, leaving 12 bases of the junction unmatched. Germline V gene data show CDR1 as MDHEN and CDR2 as SYDVKM. These data are taken from a study of shared clonotypes between healthy human individuals. The data were produced by immunoSEQ multiplex PCR, yet TCRdb's version contains in-frame clones alone and is incomplete. The sample carries roughly 400,000 clones, about 97% recorded once. Study outcomes and limitations: Though the depth was large, rarefaction showed that sorted-subset sequencing was incomplete.

The origin of this receptor is a man aged 30 to 45 in good health. The chain links TRBV28 to TRBJ2-2, with TRBD2 matching over 8 bases. The sequenced material came from memory CD8+ T cells sorted from blood. Noted subset: CD45RO+ cells pooled with CCR7-negative TemRA cells. CDR3 in amino acids: CASTPAGEVGTGELFF. In DNA form, the CDR3 reads TGTGCCAGCACTCCAGCGGGAGAAGTTGGTACCGGGGAGCTGTTTTTT.